What follows are 7 T cell receptor beta chains derived from one specimen sequenced in a study of T cell responses to AZD1222 COVID-19 vaccine. The method was immunoSEQ multiplex PCR; TCRdb's version includes in-frame clones alone and lacks a portion of them. The sample has 90,000 to 130,000 clones; around 84% are singletons. The specimen was peripheral blood, collected on day 0 of AZD1222 vaccination. These receptors came from an adult in good health.

J is TRBJ2-3 and V is TRBV29-1; D might be TRBD2 (7 bases). V was trimmed by 8 bases and J by 5 bases, leaving 17 bases between them. Germline V CDR1 and CDR2: SQVTM, ANQGSEA. There are 13 residues in the CDR3. The CDR3 spells CSPGGGAGDTQYF. The CDR3 DNA sequence: TGCAGCCCAGGAGGGGGGGCCGGAGATACGCAGTATTTT.

The chain has TRBV28 and TRBJ1-3; 9 positions agree with TRBD1. Germline loops: CDR1 MDHEN, CDR2 SYDVKM. The CDR3 length is 16 residues. V gave up 1 base and J gave up 5 bases; unmatched junction bases: 6. CDR3 coding DNA: TGTGCCAGCAGTTTATCGGGACAGGGTTTGAGAAACACCATATATTTT. This codes for CASSLSGQGLRNTIYF.

This clone was detected only once. The chain is built from TRBV5-1 and TRBJ2-2; D possibly corresponds to TRBD1 (5 bases). The germline V and J ends were trimmed by 0 bases and 2 bases, with 8 bases remaining between them. In germline, CDR1 is SGHRS, CDR2 YFSETQ. There are 15 residues in the CDR3. The CDR3 bases are TGCGCCAGCAGCTTGGGTAGGGGCAACACCGGGGAGCTGTTTTTT. Protein product: CASSLGRGNTGELFF.

V is TRBV5-5 and J is TRBJ2-2; 7 bases map to TRBD2. Germline V gene lookup returns CDR1 SGHKS and CDR2 YYEKEE (reference sequence). This CDR3 has 14 residues. V dropped 3 bases and J dropped 2; count of bases not matched to a gene: 1. CDR3 nucleotides: TGTGCCAGCAGCTCTAGCGGTAACACCGGGGAGCTGTTTTTT. Protein: CASSSSGNTGELFF.

This chain connects TRBV18 to TRBJ2-7; D not resolved. Looked up from germline, CDR1 is KGHSH and CDR2 is LQKENI. Trimming took off 6 bases at V and 4 bases at J, with 16 bases between the two ends. The length of the CDR3 is 14 residues. The CDR3: CASSSMGLTYEQYF. As DNA, the CDR3 is TGTGCCAGCTCCTCGATGGGTTTAACTTACGAGCAGTACTTC.

The chain combines TRBV4-1 with TRBJ2-7; D is unresolved. The CDR3 runs to 15 residues. Germline lookup yields CDR1 MGHRA and CDR2 YSYEKL. V lost 4 bases to trimming and J lost 5 bases, with 18 bases between them. The CDR3: CASSRADQTRDEQYF. The CDR3 DNA reads TGCGCCAGCAGCCGAGCAGATCAAACTCGCGACGAGCAGTACTTC.

A word on this clone: Other DNA sequences within the sample encode an identical CDR3. The rearrangement links TRBV2 to TRBJ1-1; D gene ambiguous. From germline, CDR1 is SNHLY and CDR2 FYNNEI. Trimming shortened V by 3 bases and J by 5 bases, and 4 bases separated the two germline ends. The CDR3 sequence is 11 residues long. As DNA, the CDR3 is TGTGCCAGCAGTGAGAGAACTGAAGCTTTCTTT. It codes for CASSERTEAFF. The whole variable domain, remainder taken from reference TRBV2 and TRBJ1-1, is EPEVTQTPSHQVTQMGQEVILRCVPISNHLYFYWYRQILGQKVEFLVSFYNNEISEKSEIFDDQFSVERPDGSNFTLKIRSTKLEDSAMYFCASSERTEAFFGQGTRLTVV.